The 27 T cell receptor beta chains below were found in one sample sequenced in a study of blood T cell repertoires in COVID-19. Repertoires were generated with immunoSEQ multiplex PCR, while TCRdb's copy carries only in-frame clones and drops some. The table shows 310,000 or so clones, with roughly 90% occurring only once. The specimen was peripheral blood. The receptor source for this set is a man in his late teens or twenties who had recovered from COVID-19.

This sequence joins TRBV18 and TRBJ2-7; the D gene is possibly TRBD2 (7 bases). In germline, CDR1 is KGHSH, CDR2 LQKENI. The CDR3 spans 14 residues. The germline V and J ends were trimmed by 3 bases and 5 bases, with 14 bases remaining between them. The CDR3 bases are TGTGCCAGCTCACCGGGGGGGGCTCAGGACGAGCAGTACTTC. This codes for CASSPGGAQDEQYF.

The J gene is TRBJ1-2, the V gene TRBV7-9, with 7 positions matching TRBD1. This CDR3 is 14 amino acids long. After removal of 5 bases from V and 4 bases from J, the junction contained 7 bases not matched to a gene. In germline, CDR1 is SEHNR, CDR2 FQNEAQ (reference sequence). CDR3 sequence (DNA): TGTGCCAGCAGCGAAACAGGGGCTCTCTATGGCTACACCTTC. The encoded protein is CASSETGALYGYTF.

The rearrangement links TRBV2 to TRBJ1-2; 9 nucleotides align to TRBD1. CDR3 size: 15 residues. V lost 6 bases to trimming and J lost 2 bases; unmatched junction nucleotides: 7. Per germline, CDR1 SNHLY and CDR2 FYNNEI. Here the CDR3 DNA reads TGTGCCAGCAGCGACGACAGGGGGTCCAACTATGGCTACACCTTC. This sequence encodes CASSDDRGSNYGYTF.

The chain has TRBV7-2 and TRBJ1-2; a weak D match, TRBD1 (5 bases). The CDR3 is 16 amino acids. V shed 5 bases and J shed 3 bases, with 19 bases lying between them. From germline, CDR1 is SGHTA and CDR2 FQGNSA. The CDR3 nucleotides read TGTGCCAGCAGCCCCCTCGGGGGGAATATTTACTATGGCTACACCTTC. As protein: CASSPLGGNIYYGYTF.

This chain uses TRBV6-5 with TRBJ1-1; D is uncertain. Germline CDR1 MNHEY, CDR2 SVGAGI. This CDR3 region has 12 residues. V dropped 6 bases and J dropped 1 base, with 6 bases sitting between them. The DNA of the CDR3 is TGTGCCAGCAGGAGACAGAACACTGAAGCTTTCTTT. Its protein is CASRRQNTEAFF.

A few counts support this clone. J is TRBJ1-2 and V is TRBV7-9, with 8 bases identical to TRBD1. With 5 bases clipped from V and 2 bases from J, the junction kept 4 bases outside the gene matches. CDR3 size: 14 residues. Germline assignment: CDR1 SEHNR and CDR2 FQNEAQ (reference sequence). CDR3 DNA: TGTGCCAGCAGCGGACGGACAGGGAACTATGGCTACACCTTC. It encodes CASSGRTGNYGYTF.

This chain connects TRBV5-1 to TRBJ2-7; TRBD1 agrees at 8 bases. V was pared by 3 bases and J by 2 bases, with 7 bases of the junction left unmatched. Per germline, CDR1 SGHRS and CDR2 YFSETQ. This CDR3 region has 15 residues. The CDR3 loop reads CASSSSGTGAYEQYF. The CDR3, as DNA: TGCGCCAGCAGCTCATCCGGGACAGGCGCCTACGAGCAGTACTTC.

The rearrangement links TRBV29-1 to TRBJ1-1; the D is unclear. Germline-derived CDR1 and CDR2 are SQVTM and ANQGSEA. The CDR3 spans 12 residues. Trimming left V 4 bases short and J 4 bases short, with 10 bases between. CDR3 protein: CSVVEVSTEAFF. The DNA of the CDR3 is TGCAGCGTTGTTGAGGTGAGCACTGAAGCTTTCTTT.

The chain couples TRBV29-1 to TRBJ1-2; D may be TRBD1 (6 bases). The CDR3 length is 14 residues. The V end was cut by 6 bases, the J end by 1 base, with 15 bases between. CDR1 SQVTM and CDR2 ANQGSEA come from the germline V gene. The CDR3 here is CSVATGFGNYGYTF. CDR3 DNA: TGCAGCGTCGCGACAGGCTTTGGTAACTATGGCTACACCTTC.

This chain joins TRBV4-1 and TRBJ2-5; 7 bases are shared with TRBD2. CDR3 length: 14 residues. The V segment lost 1 base and the J segment 2 bases; nucleotides outside the gene matches: 1. Germline V gene data show CDR1 as MGHRA and CDR2 as YSYEKL. CDR3 region: CASSQGEGQETQYF. Here the CDR3 DNA reads TGCGCCAGCAGCCAAGGGGAGGGACAAGAGACCCAGTACTTC.

The rearrangement links TRBV2 to TRBJ2-5, with TRBD2 identical over 9 bases. The CDR3 sequence is 16 residues long. Per the germline V gene, CDR1 is SNHLY and CDR2 is FYNNEI. Germline trimming cut 6 bases from V and 1 base from J; bases unmatched to any gene: 9. The CDR3, as DNA: TGTGCCAGCAGCGGCGCTAGCGGGGCAAGCCAAGAGACCCAGTACTTC. It encodes CASSGASGASQETQYF.

This clone has just a few counts. The chain employs TRBV9 and TRBJ1-3; 10 nucleotides line up with TRBD1. The germline gives CDR1 SGDLS, CDR2 YYNGEE. Trimming at V came to 1 base and at J to 4 bases, leaving 5 bases not matched to a gene. CDR3 length: 16 residues. The CDR3 DNA reads as TGTGCCAGCAGCGTATGGGGACAGGGGCAAGGAAACACCATATATTTT. This sequence encodes CASSVWGQGQGNTIYF.

This chain joins TRBV10-3 and TRBJ2-7, with TRBD2 matching 14 bases. CDR3 length equals 19 residues. Trimming at V came to 3 bases and at J to 1 base, leaving 11 bases not matched to a gene. Germline V gene data show CDR1 as ENHRY and CDR2 as SYGVKD. The chain's CDR3 is CAISDIGTSGSSRSYEQYF. In nucleotides, the CDR3 is TGTGCCATCAGTGATATTGGGACTAGCGGGAGTTCTAGGTCCTACGAGCAGTACTTC.

The V and J genes are TRBV7-2 and TRBJ2-5; D not certain. This CDR3 spans 13 amino acids. Trimming took off 1 base at V and 7 bases at J, with 10 bases between the two ends. The V gene's germline CDR1 is SGHTA and CDR2 FQGNSA. The CDR3 sequence is CASSLGRSVTQYF. CDR3 coding DNA: TGTGCCAGCAGCTTAGGCAGGTCGGTGACCCAGTACTTC.

The chain joins TRBV7-9 to TRBJ2-4; possibly TRBD1 for D (6 bases). This CDR3 comprises 16 residues. The ends were cut back, 6 bases at V and 7 bases at J, with 22 bases in the middle. CDR1 and CDR2 (germline): SEHNR, FQNEAQ (reference sequence). The DNA of the CDR3 is TGTGCCAGCAGATCCGAACAGGGCCCGAGGTTTAACATTCAGTACTTC. Amino acid sequence: CASRSEQGPRFNIQYF.

This chain uses TRBV12-3 or TRBV12-4 with TRBJ1-2; D may be TRBD1 (6 bases). Deletions cut 6 bases from V and 8 bases from J, with 16 bases between. The CDR3 consists of 13 residues. The CDR3 DNA reads TGTGCCAGCAGCCCAGACAGGAGGTCGGGCTACACCTTC. Residues: CASSPDRRSGYTF.

The CDR3 bases are TGTGCCAGCAGCCAAGGGGCGGGACGAGAGACCCAGTACTTC. This sequence encodes CASSQGAGRETQYF. J is TRBJ2-5 and V is TRBV3-1 (or the pseudogene TRBV3-2); D is perhaps TRBD2 (6 bases). Looked up from germline, CDR1 is LGHDT and CDR2 is YNNKEL (reference sequence). The CDR3 loop spans 14 amino acids. The ends were cut back, 1 base at V and 4 bases at J, with 10 bases in the middle.

The chain uses TRBV7-9 and TRBJ1-2, with D hard to call. The V and J ends lost 4 bases and 7 bases respectively, with 7 bases between them. CDR3 length: 11 amino acids. CDR1 is SEHNR, CDR2 FQNEAQ, per germline (reference sequence). The CDR3 reads CASSYSIGYTF. Here the CDR3 DNA reads TGTGCCAGCAGCTACAGTATTGGCTACACCTTC.

The chain recombines TRBV7-9 with TRBJ1-1, with no clear D. Germline V gene sequence: CDR1 SEHNR, CDR2 FQNEAQ (reference sequence). The CDR3 runs to 12 residues. The V gene lost 3 bases and the J gene lost 5 bases, with 7 bases spanning the gap. CDR3 amino acids: CASSFGLTEAFF. CDR3 sequence (DNA): TGTGCCAGCAGCTTCGGACTGACTGAAGCTTTCTTT.

V gene TRBV15 combines with J gene TRBJ2-7; perhaps TRBD2 as D (5 bases). The V end was cut by 3 bases, the J end by 3 bases, with 15 bases between. Per the germline V gene, CDR1 is LNHNV and CDR2 is YYDKDF (reference sequence). This CDR3 region has 15 residues. As DNA, the CDR3 is TGTGCCACCAGCAGGGGGTCAGCGGAATACTACGAGCAGTACTTC. Its protein is CATSRGSAEYYEQYF.

The chain employs TRBV5-1 and TRBJ2-1, with 8 bases matching TRBD1. V trimming: 3 bases; J trimming: 2 bases; junction bases outside the gene matches: 4. Germline CDR1 and CDR2: SGHRS and YFSETQ. The CDR3 runs to 15 residues. The CDR3 protein is CASSWGQATYNEQFF. The CDR3 region has the DNA TGCGCCAGCAGCTGGGGACAGGCCACCTACAATGAGCAGTTCTTC.

V usage is TRBV11-2 and J usage is TRBJ1-2; 10 bases fit TRBD1. Germline V gene sequence: CDR1 SGHAT, CDR2 FQNNGV. The CDR3 totals 16 residues. Trimming took 2 bases from V and 2 from J; bases not matched to a gene: 5. CDR3 in DNA: TGTGCCAGCAGCTTATCTTCGGGACAGGGGAACTATGGCTACACCTTC. Protein product: CASSLSSGQGNYGYTF.

V gene TRBV5-5 combines with J gene TRBJ1-3, with no clear D. Per germline, CDR1 SGHKS and CDR2 YYEKEE (reference sequence). V was trimmed by 0 bases and J by 0 bases, leaving 7 bases between them. The CDR3 totals 15 residues. As DNA, the CDR3 is TGTGCCAGCAGCTTGGGTCCGGTCTCTGGAAACACCATATATTTT. Amino acids: CASSLGPVSGNTIYF.

The chain joins TRBV7-2 to TRBJ2-2; the match to TRBD1 covers 9 bases. With 1 base clipped from V and 3 bases from J, the junction kept 0 bases outside the gene matches. The CDR3 has 15 amino acids. CDR1 SGHTA and CDR2 FQGNSA come from the germline V gene. The CDR3 sequence is CASSLGTGDTGELFF. In DNA, the CDR3 is TGTGCCAGCAGCTTAGGGACAGGGGACACCGGGGAGCTGTTTTTT.

The chain employs TRBV9 and TRBJ1-6, with a tentative D call TRBD1 (5 bases). Germline V gene sequence: CDR1 SGDLS, CDR2 YYNGEE. Trimming cost V 0 bases and J 3 bases, with 7 bases left between them. The CDR3 loop spans 15 amino acids. DNA for the CDR3: TGTGCCAGCAGCGTAGAAGACAGCTATAATTCACCCCTCCACTTT. Translated, it gives CASSVEDSYNSPLHF.

The chain employs TRBV7-2 and TRBJ2-7; D uncertain. The CDR3 totals 15 residues. Germline loops: CDR1 SGHTA, CDR2 FQGNSA. The V gene lost 1 base and the J gene lost 1 base, with 11 bases spanning the gap. CDR3 bases: TGTGCCAGCAGCTTAGGTCTTGGCCTGTCCTACGAGCAGTACTTC. Residues: CASSLGLGLSYEQYF.

The chain carries TRBV20-1 and TRBJ2-5; possibly TRBD2 for D (5 bases). Germline values: CDR1 DFQATT, CDR2 SNEGSKA (reference sequence). Trimming stripped 3 bases from V and 6 bases from J, with 14 bases between. CDR3 size: 13 residues. The CDR3 sequence: CSASRAGGKTQYF. CDR3 sequence (DNA): TGCAGTGCTAGTAGGGCAGGAGGCAAGACCCAGTACTTC.